This T cell receptor (beta chain) stems from a study of vaccination effects on CD4 cells after COVID-19. Note on this clone: The antigen remains undetermined.

Germline V gene sequence: CDR1 MNHEY, CDR2 SVGAGI. The CDR3 has 14 amino acids. V lost 6 bases and J lost 7, with 18 bases in between. Sequencing used immunoSEQ multiplex PCR; TCRdb keeps in-frame clones, though not all of them. The data hold about 55,000 clones, with more than 60% observed a single time. Within the ViraFEST assay, antigen-specific CD4+ T cells underwent expansion with viral peptide pools prior to sequencing. Culture proceeded for about ten days, and CD4+ T cells were then isolated. Prior SARS-CoV-2 infection was absent in the vaccine recipients, as shown by negative nucleocapsid antibodies.

The sequences come from CD4+ T cells from PBMCs cultured with SARS-CoV-2 spike peptides, collected before COVID-19 vaccination. The TCR sequence derives from a human donor who received a COVID-19 vaccine. This chain links TRBV6-5 with TRBJ1-1, with D unresolved. The CDR3 reads CASSLDGRWGEAFF. The CDR3 DNA reads TGTGCCAGCAGCTTGGACGGCAGATGGGGTGAAGCTTTCTTT.